This is a list of T cell receptor beta chains from one sample in a study of blood T cell repertoires in COVID-19. TCRdb's table, derived via immunoSEQ multiplex PCR, lists solely in-frame clones and lacks some. The table has about 210,000 clones, more than 85% seen once; the top ten hold just over 0.7%. Sequencing used peripheral blood. The receptors shown here come from a man aged 40-55 years with acute or convalescent COVID-19. The CDR3 runs from the conserved cysteine through the conserved F or W. Each record gives: D gene, J gene, clone size, V gene, CDR3 protein, CDR3 DNA. D genes are given only for firm matches. The listing skips clone size in some rows; elsewhere it reads once, few, many or a size class.

NA TRBJ2-5 NA TRBV5-4 CASSPPGLGGQETQYF TGTGCCAGCAGCCCACCGGGACTGGGGGGCCAAGAGACCCAGTACTTC
TRBD1 TRBJ2-7 NA TRBV19 CASSIGQGNYEQYF TGTGCCAGTAGTATCGGACAGGGGAACTACGAGCAGTACTTC
NA TRBJ1-1 few TRBV19 CASALQGGYTEAFF TGTGCCAGTGCTCTACAGGGTGGATACACTGAAGCTTTCTTT
TRBD2 TRBJ2-3 once TRBV4-1 CASSLLAGGTDTQYF TGCGCCAGCAGTCTACTAGCGGGAGGCACAGATACGCAGTATTTT
NA TRBJ1-5 NA TRBV27 CASSLSPINQPQHF TGTGCCAGCAGTTTAAGCCCAATCAATCAGCCCCAGCATTTT
NA TRBJ1-1 NA TRBV13 CASSTGLEAFF TGTGCCAGCAGCACGGGACTTGAAGCTTTCTTT
TRBD2 TRBJ2-2 NA TRBV7-2 CASSLGDYFTGELFF TGTGCCAGCAGCTTAGGGGACTACTTCACCGGGGAGCTGTTTTTT
TRBD2 TRBJ2-2 NA TRBV2 CASGLAGGTHTGELFF TGTGCCAGCGGACTAGCGGGGGGAACCCACACCGGGGAGCTGTTTTTT
NA TRBJ1-6 NA TRBV7-8 CASSFRDMYNSPLHF TGTGCCAGCAGCTTTAGGGACATGTATAATTCACCCCTCCACTTT
NA TRBJ1-1 NA TRBV6-4 CAGIRGNTEAFF TGTGCCGGAATCAGGGGAAACACTGAAGCTTTCTTT
NA TRBJ2-5 NA TRBV18 CASSPPAGAGQTQYF TGTGCCAGCTCACCACCGGCGGGGGCCGGACAGACCCAGTACTTC
TRBD1 TRBJ1-2 NA TRBV6-5 CASSWTGDGYTF TGTGCCAGCAGTTGGACAGGGGATGGCTACACCTTC
NA TRBJ2-7 NA TRBV27 CASSLSGVSSYEQYF TGTGCCAGCAGTTTATCTGGAGTAAGCTCCTACGAGCAGTACTTC
NA TRBJ1-4 NA TRBV25-1 CASSEQRGLGEKLFF TGTGCCAGCAGTGAGCAGCGGGGACTGGGGGAAAAACTGTTTTTT
NA TRBJ1-1 NA TRBV18 CASSPTGTKNTEAFF TGTGCCAGCTCACCAACCGGGACAAAGAACACTGAAGCTTTCTTT
TRBD1 TRBJ2-3 once TRBV27 CASRGDRALDTDTQYF TGTGCCAGCAGGGGGGACAGGGCCTTAGACACAGATACGCAGTATTTT
NA TRBJ2-3 once TRBV6-4 CATSRTVTDTQYF TGTGCCACCTCTAGGACTGTCACAGATACGCAGTATTTT
TRBD1 TRBJ1-2 NA TRBV14 CASSQLDRAGYGYTF TGTGCCAGCAGCCAACTGGACAGGGCGGGTTATGGCTACACCTTC
NA TRBJ1-1 NA TRBV9 CASRRAGNTEAFF TGTGCCAGCAGAAGGGCGGGGAACACTGAAGCTTTCTTT
NA TRBJ2-3 NA TRBV5-1 CATQGRGQEADTQYF TGCGCCACCCAGGGCAGAGGACAAGAGGCGGATACGCAGTATTTT
NA TRBJ1-3 few TRBV7-9 CASSLGEGSGNTIYF TGTGCCAGCAGCTTAGGGGAGGGCTCTGGAAACACCATATATTTT
NA TRBJ2-1 NA TRBV19 CASSLSRYSGNEQFF TGTGCCAGTAGTCTTTCGCGATACTCTGGCAATGAGCAGTTCTTC
TRBD1 TRBJ1-2 NA TRBV2 CAIGTGNGYTF TGTGCCATAGGGACAGGGAATGGCTACACCTTC
TRBD1 TRBJ1-4 NA TRBV5-1 CASSLGGTGPNEKLFF TGCGCCAGCAGCTTGGGGGGGACAGGTCCTAATGAAAAACTGTTTTTT
TRBD1 TRBJ1-5 NA TRBV6-2/TRBV6-3 CASTPGLGGQRGNQPQHF TGTGCCAGCACCCCCGGTTTAGGGGGCCAGAGGGGCAATCAGCCCCAGCATTTT
NA TRBJ2-3 NA TRBV28 CASSLSQARTDTQYF TGTGCCAGCAGTTTAAGTCAGGCCCGCACAGATACGCAGTATTTT
NA TRBJ2-3 NA TRBV14 CASSQIPGTFGPDTQYF TGTGCCAGCAGCCAGATCCCCGGGACTTTTGGCCCAGATACGCAGTATTTT
TRBD2 TRBJ2-5 NA TRBV7-3 CASSSGGGAETQYF TGTGCCAGCAGCTCGGGAGGGGGGGCAGAGACCCAGTACTTC
TRBD2 TRBJ2-5 NA TRBV2 CASSAGLAGVETQYF TGTGCCAGCAGCGCGGGACTAGCGGGCGTGGAGACCCAGTACTTC
TRBD1 TRBJ2-4 NA TRBV18 CASSPRQGAKNIQYF TGTGCCAGCTCACCACGACAGGGCGCCAAAAACATTCAGTACTTC
NA TRBJ1-6 NA TRBV19 CASSLLQGNSPLHF TGTGCCAGTAGTTTACTCCAGGGTAATTCACCCCTCCACTTT
NA TRBJ2-7 NA TRBV3-1/TRBV3-2 CASSQDRRGGGPSYEQYF TGTGCCAGCAGCCAAGATCGGAGGGGGGGCGGGCCCTCCTACGAGCAGTACTTC
TRBD1 TRBJ1-4 NA TRBV5-1 CASSSGQGNEKLFF TGCGCCAGCAGCTCGGGACAGGGGAATGAAAAACTGTTTTTT
NA TRBJ2-3 NA TRBV30 CAWSRGATDTQYF TGTGCCTGGAGCAGGGGGGCCACAGATACGCAGTATTTT
TRBD1 TRBJ1-5 NA TRBV19 CASTQGARDQPQHF TGTGCCAGTACCCAGGGGGCGCGAGATCAGCCCCAGCATTTT
NA TRBJ1-1 few TRBV2 CASSARAQGTEAFF TGTGCCAGCAGCGCTCGGGCGCAGGGGACTGAAGCTTTCTTT
TRBD1 TRBJ2-6 NA TRBV28 CASSRTGTGANVLTF TGTGCCAGCAGCCGGACAGGAACTGGGGCCAACGTCCTGACTTTC
TRBD1 TRBJ1-2 NA TRBV9 CASSDRTGIYGYTF TGTGCCAGCAGCGATCGGACAGGAATCTATGGCTACACCTTC
TRBD2 TRBJ2-4 NA TRBV7-9 CASSSLGLAGGDIQYF TGTGCCAGCAGCTCGCTGGGACTAGCGGGAGGGGACATTCAGTACTTC
TRBD2 TRBJ2-1 NA TRBV30 CAWSVFSGRADEQFF TGTGCCTGGAGTGTATTTAGCGGGAGGGCCGATGAGCAGTTCTTC
NA TRBJ2-4 NA TRBV7-9 CASSSTGILDKNIQYF TGTGCCAGCAGCTCTACAGGGATTTTAGACAAAAACATTCAGTACTTC
TRBD1 TRBJ1-1 NA TRBV30 CAFIDWTGRNTEAFF TGTGCCTTCATAGATTGGACAGGGCGGAACACTGAAGCTTTCTTT
NA TRBJ2-2 few TRBV4-1 CASSHAITYASGELFF TGCGCCAGCAGCCACGCTATTACCTACGCATCCGGGGAGCTGTTTTTT